This entry lists 2 T cell receptor beta chains sequenced from one sample in a study of metastatic and nonmetastatic thyroid tumors. Each patient came to thyroid surgery without any prior treatment (of any kind). Via MiXCR, TCRdb re-called the PCR reads. The sample has under 25,000 clones, roughly a quarter seen once; the top ten hold roughly 6%. The sequenced material came from blood. The receptors shown here come from a female donor with papillary thyroid cancer or a benign thyroid nodule (not recorded which). Some clones in this sample may be carry-over from other donors' samples.

The rearrangement links TRBV2 to TRBJ2-7; 8 nucleotides agree with TRBD2. CDR1 is SNHLY and CDR2 is FYNNEI in the germline V gene. The CDR3 has 14 amino acids. V was pared by 6 bases and J by 2 bases, with 6 bases of the junction left unmatched. CDR3 region: CASRGDGGAYEQYF. In nucleotides, the CDR3 is TGTGCCAGCAGGGGGGACGGGGGGGCCTACGAGCAGTACTTC.

This clone appeared many times. The rearrangement joins TRBV20-1 to TRBJ2-5, with 16 positions matching TRBD2. Germline CDR1 DFQATT, CDR2 SNEGSKA (reference sequence). The CDR3 contains 16 residues. V gave up 4 bases and J gave up 5 bases; unmatched junction bases: 7. Written as DNA, the CDR3 is TGCAGTGCTATGGGACTAGCGGGAGGGGACGCGGAGACCCAGTACTTC. Protein product: CSAMGLAGGDAETQYF.